The clone carrying this TCR beta chain was seen a few times. In the original processing: Estimation of nucleated cell counts relied on the amplification of reference gene primers. Some clones are missing from TCRdb's copy, which holds only in-frame ones; the method was immunoSEQ multiplex PCR. Clone size and V and J calls were adopted from that table, with D and trimming inferred from the DNA. The table shows more than 120,000 clones, with about 87% occurring only once. This entry belongs to a study of blood T cell repertoires in COVID-19. Background on the study: Specimens from acute and convalescent COVID-19 originated in the United States, Italy and Spain. T cells, B-cell-depleted T cells, or PBMCs provided the cDNA or gDNA that served as material.

Germline V gene lookup returns CDR1 SGHDT and CDR2 YYEEEE. V lost 6 bases and J 1 base, leaving 8 bases between the germline ends. The CDR3 length is 12 residues. This sequence joins TRBV5-6 and TRBJ2-7, with D hard to call. The sequence derives from a human donor in a cohort sampled during active COVID-19. Input material: peripheral blood. CDR3 residues: CASTYPSYEQYF. As DNA, the CDR3 is TGTGCCAGCACCTACCCGTCCTACGAGCAGTACTTC.